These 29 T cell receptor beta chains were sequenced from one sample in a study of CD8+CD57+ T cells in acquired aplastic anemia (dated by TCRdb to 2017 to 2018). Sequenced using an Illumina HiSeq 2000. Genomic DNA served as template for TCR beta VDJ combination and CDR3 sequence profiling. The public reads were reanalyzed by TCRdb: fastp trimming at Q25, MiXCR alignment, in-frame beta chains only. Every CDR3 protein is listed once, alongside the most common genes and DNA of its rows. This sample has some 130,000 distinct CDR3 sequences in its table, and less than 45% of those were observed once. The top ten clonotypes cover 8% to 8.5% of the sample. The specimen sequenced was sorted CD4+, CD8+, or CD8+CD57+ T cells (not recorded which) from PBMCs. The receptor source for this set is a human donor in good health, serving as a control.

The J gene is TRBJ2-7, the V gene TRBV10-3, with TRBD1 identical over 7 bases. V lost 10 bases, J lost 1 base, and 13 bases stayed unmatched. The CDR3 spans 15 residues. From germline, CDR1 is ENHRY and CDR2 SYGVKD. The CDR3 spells CASQPGQSTSYEQYF. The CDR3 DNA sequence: TGTGCCAGCCAACCGGGACAGTCTACTTCCTACGAGCAGTACTTC.

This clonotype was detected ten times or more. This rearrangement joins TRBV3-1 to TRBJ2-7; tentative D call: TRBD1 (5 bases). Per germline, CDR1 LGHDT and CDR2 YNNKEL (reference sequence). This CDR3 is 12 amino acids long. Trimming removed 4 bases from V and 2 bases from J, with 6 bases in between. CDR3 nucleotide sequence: TGTGCCAGCAGCCGGACAACCTACGAGCAGTACTTC. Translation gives CASSRTTYEQYF.

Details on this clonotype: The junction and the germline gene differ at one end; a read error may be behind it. CDR3 region: CTSSLVFSATYEQYF. CDR3 bases: TGTACCAGCAGCCTAGTTTTCAGCGCGACCTACGAGCAGTACTTC. This sequence joins TRBV3-1 and TRBJ2-7; D unresolved. The CDR3 length is 15 residues. From germline, CDR1 is LGHDT and CDR2 YNNKEL (reference sequence).

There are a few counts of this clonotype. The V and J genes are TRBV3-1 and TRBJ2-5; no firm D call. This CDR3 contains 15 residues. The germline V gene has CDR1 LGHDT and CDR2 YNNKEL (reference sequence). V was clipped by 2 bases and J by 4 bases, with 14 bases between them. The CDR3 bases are TGTGCCAGCAGCCAATTACCGACACCAAGAGAGACCCAGTACTTC. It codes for CASSQLPTPRETQYF.

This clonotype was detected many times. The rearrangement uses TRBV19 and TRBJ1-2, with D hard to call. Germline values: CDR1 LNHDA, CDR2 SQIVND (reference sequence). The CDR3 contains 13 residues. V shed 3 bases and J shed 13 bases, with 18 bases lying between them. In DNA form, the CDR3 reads TGTGCCAGTAGTATGTGGGGAGTCCGGAGTCGCACCTTC. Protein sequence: CASSMWGVRSRTF.

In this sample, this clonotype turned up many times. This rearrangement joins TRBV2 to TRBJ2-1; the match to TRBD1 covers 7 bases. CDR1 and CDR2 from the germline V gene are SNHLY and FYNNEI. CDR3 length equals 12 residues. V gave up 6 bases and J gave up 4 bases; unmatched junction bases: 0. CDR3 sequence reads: CASRGQYNEQFF. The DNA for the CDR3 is TGTGCCAGCAGGGGACAGTACAATGAGCAGTTCTTC.

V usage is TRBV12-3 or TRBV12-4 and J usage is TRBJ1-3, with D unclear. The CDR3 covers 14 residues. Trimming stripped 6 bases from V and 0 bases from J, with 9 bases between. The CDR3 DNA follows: TGTGCCAGCAGCCGATCGGGCTCTGGAAACACCATATATTTT. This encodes CASSRSGSGNTIYF.

The CDR3 sequence is CAISDAGGHQETQYF. The DNA for the CDR3 is TGTGCCATCAGTGATGCGGGAGGGCATCAAGAGACCCAGTACTTC. The chain couples TRBV10-3 to TRBJ2-5, with 9 positions matching TRBD2. CDR3 length: 15 residues. Trimming removed 3 bases from V and 2 bases from J; junction bases left unmatched: 4. The V gene's germline CDR1 is ENHRY and CDR2 SYGVKD.

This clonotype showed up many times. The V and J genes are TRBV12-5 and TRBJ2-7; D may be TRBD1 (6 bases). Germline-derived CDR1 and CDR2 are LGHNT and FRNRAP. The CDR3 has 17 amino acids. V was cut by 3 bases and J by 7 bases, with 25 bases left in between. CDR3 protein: CASGFTPQGVVVREQYF. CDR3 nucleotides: TGTGCTAGTGGTTTCACACCACAGGGAGTCGTGGTACGGGAGCAGTACTTC.

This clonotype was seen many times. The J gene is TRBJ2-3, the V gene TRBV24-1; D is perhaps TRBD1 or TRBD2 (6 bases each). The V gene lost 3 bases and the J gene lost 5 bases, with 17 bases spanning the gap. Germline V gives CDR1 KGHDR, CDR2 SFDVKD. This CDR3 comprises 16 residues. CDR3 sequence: CATSDPDRGPVDTQYF. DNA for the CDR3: TGTGCCACCAGTGATCCAGATCGGGGGCCAGTAGATACGCAGTATTTT.

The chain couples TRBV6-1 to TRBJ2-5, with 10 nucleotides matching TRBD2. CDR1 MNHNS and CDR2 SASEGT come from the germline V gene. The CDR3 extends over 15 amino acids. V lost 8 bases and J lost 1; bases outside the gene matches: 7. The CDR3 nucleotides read TGTGCCAGCTCCACTAGCGGGGCTATCCAAGAGACCCAGTACTTC. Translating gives CASSTSGAIQETQYF.

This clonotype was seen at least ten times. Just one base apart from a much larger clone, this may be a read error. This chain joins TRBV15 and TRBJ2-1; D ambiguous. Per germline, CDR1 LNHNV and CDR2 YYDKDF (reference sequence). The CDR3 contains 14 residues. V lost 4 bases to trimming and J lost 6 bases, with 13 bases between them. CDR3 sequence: CATSTAQACNEQFF. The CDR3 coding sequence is TGTGCCACCAGCACGGCGCAGGCCTGCAATGAGCAGTTCTTC.

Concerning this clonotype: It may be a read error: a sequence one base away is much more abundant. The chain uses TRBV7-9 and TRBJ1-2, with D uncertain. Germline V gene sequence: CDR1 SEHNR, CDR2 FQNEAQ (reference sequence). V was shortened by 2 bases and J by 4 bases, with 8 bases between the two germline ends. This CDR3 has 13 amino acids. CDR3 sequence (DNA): TGTGCCAGCAGCTTACAGGAAACCTATGGCTACACCTTC. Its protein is CASSLQETYGYTF.

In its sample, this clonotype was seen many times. CDR3 nucleotides: TGTTGTGCAGGGTCCCCGCTCTATGGCTACACCTTC. It specifies CCAGSPLYGYTF. The chain uses TRBV10-3 and TRBJ1-2, with a possible D match to TRBD1 (5 bases). Germline V CDR1 and CDR2: ENHRY, SYGVKD. The CDR3 has 12 residues.

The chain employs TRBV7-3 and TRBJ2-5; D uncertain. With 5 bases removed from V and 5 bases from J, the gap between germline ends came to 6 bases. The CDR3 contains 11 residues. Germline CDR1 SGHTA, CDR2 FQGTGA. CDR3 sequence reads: CASSPVETQYF. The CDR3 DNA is TGTGCCAGCAGCCCCGTTGAGACCCAGTACTTC. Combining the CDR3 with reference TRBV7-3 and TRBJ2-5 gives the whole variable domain GAGVSQTPSNKVTEKGKYVELRCDPISGHTALYWYRQSLGQGPEFLIYFQGTGAADDSGLPNDRFFAVRPEGSVSTLKIQRTERGDSAVYLCASSPVETQYFGPGTRLLVL.

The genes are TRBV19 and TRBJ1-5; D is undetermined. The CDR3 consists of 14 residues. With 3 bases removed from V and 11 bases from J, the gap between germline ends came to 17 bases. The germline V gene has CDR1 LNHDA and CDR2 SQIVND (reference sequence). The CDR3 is CASSMRGIVETQHF. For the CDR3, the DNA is TGTGCCAGTAGTATGAGAGGGATAGTGGAGACCCAGCATTTT.

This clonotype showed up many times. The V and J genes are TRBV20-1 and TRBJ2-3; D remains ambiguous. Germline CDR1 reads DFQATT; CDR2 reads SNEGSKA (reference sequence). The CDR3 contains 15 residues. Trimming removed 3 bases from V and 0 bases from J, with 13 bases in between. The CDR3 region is CSASISGVSTDTQYF. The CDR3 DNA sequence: TGCAGTGCTAGCATATCTGGAGTTAGCACAGATACGCAGTATTTT.

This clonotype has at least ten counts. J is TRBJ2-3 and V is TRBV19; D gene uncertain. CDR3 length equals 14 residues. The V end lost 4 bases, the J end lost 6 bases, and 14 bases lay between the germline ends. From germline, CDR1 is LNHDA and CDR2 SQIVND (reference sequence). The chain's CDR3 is CASSTARLRDTQYF. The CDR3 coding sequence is TGTGCCAGTAGTACGGCAAGGCTTCGTGATACGCAGTATTTT.

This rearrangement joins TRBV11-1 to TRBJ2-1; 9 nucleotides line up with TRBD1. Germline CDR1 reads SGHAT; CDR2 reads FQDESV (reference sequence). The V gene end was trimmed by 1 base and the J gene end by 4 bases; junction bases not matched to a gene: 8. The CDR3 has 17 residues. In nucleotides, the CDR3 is TGTGCCAGCAGCTTAGGGCCTCGGGACAGGGTATACAATGAGCAGTTCTTC. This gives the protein CASSLGPRDRVYNEQFF. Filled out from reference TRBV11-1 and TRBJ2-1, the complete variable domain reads EAEVAQSPRYKITEKSQAVAFWCDPISGHATLYWYRQILGQGPELLVQFQDESVVDDSQLPKDRFSAERLKGVDSTLKIQPAELGDSAMYLCASSLGPRDRVYNEQFFGPGTRLTVL.

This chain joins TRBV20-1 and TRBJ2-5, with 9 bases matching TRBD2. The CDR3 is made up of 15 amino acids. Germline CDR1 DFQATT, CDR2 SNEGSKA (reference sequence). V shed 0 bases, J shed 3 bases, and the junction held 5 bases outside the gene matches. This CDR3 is CSARDPSGAKETQYF. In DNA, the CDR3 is TGCAGTGCTAGAGACCCTAGCGGGGCTAAAGAGACCCAGTACTTC.

The CDR3 DNA reads TGTGCCAGCAGCTCCGCTCGGGGGTTGGGGACTCATGCGGAGACCCAGTACTTC. Protein sequence: CASSSARGLGTHAETQYF. This chain links TRBV5-4 with TRBJ2-5; tentatively, D is TRBD2 (6 bases). Trimming pared 3 bases from V and 5 bases from J, leaving 26 bases between. CDR3 length: 18 amino acids. CDR1 and CDR2 from the germline V gene are SGHNT and YYREEE (reference sequence).

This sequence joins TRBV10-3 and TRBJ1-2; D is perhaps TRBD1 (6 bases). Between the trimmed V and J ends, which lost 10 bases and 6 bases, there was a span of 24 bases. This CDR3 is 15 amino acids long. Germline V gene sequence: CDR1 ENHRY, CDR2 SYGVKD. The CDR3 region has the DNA TGTGCCAGCAAAACAGACTTCCAGGGGATCGATGGCTACACCTTC. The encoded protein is CASKTDFQGIDGYTF.

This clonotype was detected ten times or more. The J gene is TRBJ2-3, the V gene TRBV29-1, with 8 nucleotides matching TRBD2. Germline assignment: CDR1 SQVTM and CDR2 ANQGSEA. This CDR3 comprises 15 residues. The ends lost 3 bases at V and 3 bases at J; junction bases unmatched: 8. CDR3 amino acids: CSVESGSGNTDTQYF. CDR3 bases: TGCAGCGTTGAGTCCGGTAGCGGGAATACAGATACGCAGTATTTT.

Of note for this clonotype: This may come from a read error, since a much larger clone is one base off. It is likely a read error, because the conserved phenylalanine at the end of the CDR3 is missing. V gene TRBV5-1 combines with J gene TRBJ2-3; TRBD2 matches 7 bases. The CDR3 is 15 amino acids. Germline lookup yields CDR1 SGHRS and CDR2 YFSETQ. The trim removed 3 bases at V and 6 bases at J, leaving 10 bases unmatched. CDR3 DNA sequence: TGCGCCAGCAGCTCAAAGCGGGGAGGGGAGGATACGCAGTATTCT. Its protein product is CASSSKRGGEDTQYS.

CDR3 DNA: TGTGCCAGCAGCTTTACGACGGACAGGGCTGAAGCTTTCTTT. Its translation: CASSFTTDRAEAFF. This sequence joins TRBV7-6 and TRBJ1-1, with 8 bases aligning to TRBD1. V dropped 3 bases and J dropped 6; count of bases not matched to a gene: 6. Germline V gene lookup returns CDR1 SGHVS and CDR2 FNYEAQ. This CDR3 is 14 amino acids long.

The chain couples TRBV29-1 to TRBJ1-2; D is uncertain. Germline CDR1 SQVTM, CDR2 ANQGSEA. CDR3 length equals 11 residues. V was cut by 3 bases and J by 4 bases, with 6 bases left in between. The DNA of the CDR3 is TGCAGCGTTGAGCCCAGCTATGGCTACACCTTC. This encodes CSVEPSYGYTF.

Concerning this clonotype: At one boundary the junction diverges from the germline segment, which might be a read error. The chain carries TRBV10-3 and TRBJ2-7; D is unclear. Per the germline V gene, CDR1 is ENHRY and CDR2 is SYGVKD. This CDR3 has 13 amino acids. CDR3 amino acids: CASSFGVSGEQYF. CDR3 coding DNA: TGTGCCAGCAGTTTTGGGGTCTCAGGCGAGCAGTACTTC.

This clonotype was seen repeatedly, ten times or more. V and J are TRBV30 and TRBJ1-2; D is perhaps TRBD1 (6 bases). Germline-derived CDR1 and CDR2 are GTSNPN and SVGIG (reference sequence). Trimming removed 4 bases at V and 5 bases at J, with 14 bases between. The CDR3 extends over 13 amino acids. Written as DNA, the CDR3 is TGTGCCTGGACGTCGACAGGACGGTATGGCTACACCTTC. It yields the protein CAWTSTGRYGYTF.

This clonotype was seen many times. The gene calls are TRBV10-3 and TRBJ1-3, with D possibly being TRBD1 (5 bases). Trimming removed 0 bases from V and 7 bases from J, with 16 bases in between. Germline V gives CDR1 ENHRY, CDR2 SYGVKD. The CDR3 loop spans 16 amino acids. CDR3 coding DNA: TGTGCCATCAGTGAGTCCACCACGAAGGGGTCGAACACCATATATTTT. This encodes CAISESTTKGSNTIYF.